This T cell receptor beta chain derives from a study of a mutant IDH1 vaccine in newly diagnosed glioma. Study overall: Patients got radiotherapy, temozolomide, or both beforehand, and most got both. Regarding the study as a whole: Changes in the top peripheral T cell clonotypes seemingly had no bearing on pseudoprogression.

TCRdb's copy holds only in-frame clones and misses some; the assay was immunoSEQ multiplex PCR. The sample has over 20,000 clones, 79% seen once. Documented time point: week 11, during vaccination. In the vaccine, a single dose held 300 ug of the mutant IDH1 20-mer peptide, along with topical imiquimod. V lost 0 bases, J lost 4 bases, and 2 bases stayed unmatched. The CDR3 consists of 14 residues. CDR1 is SGHRS and CDR2 is YFSETQ in the germline V gene. Notes on this clone: Its antigen is unidentified.

The source is a man aged 35 to 55 with glioma. The sample in question was PBMCs, obtained from a glioma patient whose treatment included an IDH1 peptide vaccine. The chain employs TRBV5-1 and TRBJ2-3, with 7 bases matching TRBD2. The CDR3 DNA reads as TGCGCCAGCAGCTTGGTGGGGAGGGCAGATACGCAGTATTTT. Protein product: CASSLVGRADTQYF.